The clone carrying this T cell receptor (beta chain) came up a few times. V shed 5 bases, J shed 6 bases, and the junction held 11 bases outside the gene matches. CDR1 is LNHNV and CDR2 is YYDKDF in the germline V gene (reference sequence). CDR3 size: 16 residues. This sample stems from a study of cytomegalovirus exposure and HLA in healthy donors. PCR primers comprised 60 Vbeta and 13 Jbeta primers. The protocol was immunoSEQ multiplex PCR, while the TCRdb copy is restricted to in-frame clones and leaves out a portion. The sample contains 110,000 or so clones, roughly 69% of which appear only once. Sequencing was done on a sample of PBMCs. The genes are TRBV15 and TRBJ2-1; 9 positions match TRBD2. This TCR was sampled from a human donor in good health. The DNA for the CDR3 is TGTGCCACCAGCTCCCCTACGGGCGGGAGGGTCAATGAGCAGTTCTTC. Protein sequence: CATSSPTGGRVNEQFF. The full variable domain, with the rest looked up from reference TRBV15 and TRBJ2-1, is DAMVIQNPRYQVTQFGKPVTLSCSQTLNHNVMYWYQQKSSQAPKLLFHYYDKDFNNEADTPDNFQSRRPNTSFCFLDIRSPGLGDTAMYLCATSSPTGGRVNEQFFGPGTRLTVL.